These T cell receptor beta chains were read from a single sample in a study of neurological immune-mediated disorders. MiXCR was run by TCRdb on the 5' RACE reads, yielding one entry per CDR3 protein. This sample yields tens of thousands of distinct CDR3 sequences, of which less than 15% are seen a single time; about a quarter belongs to the top ten. Sequenced material: PBMCs. The receptors originated from a woman between 45 and 60 years old with HTLV-1-associated myelopathy (HAM/TSP). The CDR3 runs from the conserved cysteine through the conserved F or W.

cdr3_aa: CASSLGPSELRLTF; j_call: TRBJ1-2; v_call: TRBV7-2
cdr3_aa: CASSYSEEGPRPQHF; j_call: TRBJ1-5; v_call: TRBV6-6
cdr3_aa: CASSTERHELFF; j_call: TRBJ2-2; v_call: TRBV7-8
cdr3_aa: CASSPRWGDDNSPLHF; j_call: TRBJ1-6; v_call: TRBV7-2
cdr3_aa: CASSPAGAHAWEQYF; j_call: TRBJ2-7; v_call: TRBV5-1
cdr3_aa: CATSRGGADTQYF; j_call: TRBJ2-3; v_call: TRBV15
cdr3_aa: CASSKDHNSPLHF; j_call: TRBJ1-6; v_call: TRBV5-1
cdr3_aa: CARLLDRIPLHF; j_call: TRBJ1-6; v_call: TRBV5-1
cdr3_aa: CASTGTANTEAFF; j_call: TRBJ1-1; v_call: TRBV6-5
cdr3_aa: CASSRTASSYEQYF; j_call: TRBJ2-7; v_call: TRBV5-1
cdr3_aa: CASSVEAYNEQFF; j_call: TRBJ2-1; v_call: TRBV9
cdr3_aa: CASILYDVQYF; j_call: TRBJ2-7; v_call: TRBV7-2
cdr3_aa: CASSFGQGLGVYGYTF; j_call: TRBJ1-2; v_call: TRBV7-2
cdr3_aa: CASSVGLNPSNEQFF; j_call: TRBJ2-1; v_call: TRBV9
cdr3_aa: CASSRQSGTGGTEAFF; j_call: TRBJ1-1; v_call: TRBV5-1
cdr3_aa: CATHTGRTGANVLTF; j_call: TRBJ2-6; v_call: TRBV5-1
cdr3_aa: CASSPSDLAGRGTDTQYF; j_call: TRBJ2-3; v_call: TRBV5-1
cdr3_aa: CASSERGNEQFF; j_call: TRBJ2-1; v_call: TRBV2
cdr3_aa: CASSLVNTQYF; j_call: TRBJ2-3; v_call: TRBV5-6
cdr3_aa: CASSLQARETQYF; j_call: TRBJ2-5; v_call: TRBV5-1
cdr3_aa: CSAYQGATTGELFF; j_call: TRBJ2-2; v_call: TRBV20-1
cdr3_aa: CASSPDRYNSPLHF; j_call: TRBJ1-6; v_call: TRBV7-9
cdr3_aa: CASSLAYVGGERYEQYF; j_call: TRBJ2-7; v_call: TRBV5-1
cdr3_aa: CAISGLLAGGTNEQFF; j_call: TRBJ2-1; v_call: TRBV10-3
cdr3_aa: CASSLTGTGGWETQYF; j_call: TRBJ2-5; v_call: TRBV7-2
cdr3_aa: CSASPLTGGYGYTF; j_call: TRBJ1-2; v_call: TRBV20-1
cdr3_aa: CASSEQLTGTEAFF; j_call: TRBJ1-1; v_call: TRBV6-1
cdr3_aa: CASSHGQGETQYF; j_call: TRBJ2-5; v_call: TRBV5-1
cdr3_aa: CASRTGGQGYGYTF; j_call: TRBJ1-2; v_call: TRBV12-3/TRBV12-4
cdr3_aa: CASSQQRKLEETHTQYF; j_call: TRBJ2-3; v_call: TRBV14
cdr3_aa: CSVSRDRGDYGYTF; j_call: TRBJ1-2; v_call: TRBV29-1
cdr3_aa: CASSVGSTVGIRGRRETQYF; j_call: TRBJ2-5; v_call: TRBV9
cdr3_aa: CASNQGATGELFF; j_call: TRBJ2-2; v_call: TRBV12-5
cdr3_aa: CASSPYRTTNEKLFF; j_call: TRBJ1-4; v_call: TRBV7-8
cdr3_aa: CASSRHRDGAEAFF; j_call: TRBJ1-1; v_call: TRBV7-2
cdr3_aa: CASSQEWQAGGYTF; j_call: TRBJ1-2; v_call: TRBV4-1
cdr3_aa: CSAAGGGRINTEAFF; j_call: TRBJ1-1; v_call: TRBV20-1
cdr3_aa: CSARRQNPTDTGELFF; j_call: TRBJ2-2; v_call: TRBV20-1
cdr3_aa: CAISESDHRTYNPYNEQFF; j_call: TRBJ2-1; v_call: TRBV10-3
cdr3_aa: CASSEKVSGTSGNEQFF; j_call: TRBJ2-1; v_call: TRBV10-2
cdr3_aa: CASTRGDLPNYGYTF; j_call: TRBJ1-2; v_call: TRBV28
cdr3_aa: CASSPKLHPPPWAAPGKLFF; j_call: TRBJ1-4; v_call: TRBV7-2
cdr3_aa: CSARGGGLGTDTQYF; j_call: TRBJ2-3; v_call: TRBV20-1
cdr3_aa: CASSSPDRGLNTEAFF; j_call: TRBJ1-1; v_call: TRBV5-1
cdr3_aa: CASSQDRGLAVGELFF; j_call: TRBJ2-2; v_call: TRBV4-3
cdr3_aa: CASSYRGDQPQHF; j_call: TRBJ1-5; v_call: TRBV6-5
cdr3_aa: CASSLGGWGEAFF; j_call: TRBJ1-1; v_call: TRBV28
cdr3_aa: CASSQRSWETEAFF; j_call: TRBJ1-1; v_call: TRBV14
cdr3_aa: CASSLPRSDEQFF; j_call: TRBJ2-1; v_call: TRBV7-8
cdr3_aa: CASRETGSYGYTF; j_call: TRBJ1-2; v_call: TRBV6-1
cdr3_aa: CASSPPGQAYEQYF; j_call: TRBJ2-7; v_call: TRBV18
cdr3_aa: CASSLEGAYEQFF; j_call: TRBJ2-1; v_call: TRBV5-1
cdr3_aa: CSARTGGINEQYF; j_call: TRBJ2-7; v_call: TRBV20-1